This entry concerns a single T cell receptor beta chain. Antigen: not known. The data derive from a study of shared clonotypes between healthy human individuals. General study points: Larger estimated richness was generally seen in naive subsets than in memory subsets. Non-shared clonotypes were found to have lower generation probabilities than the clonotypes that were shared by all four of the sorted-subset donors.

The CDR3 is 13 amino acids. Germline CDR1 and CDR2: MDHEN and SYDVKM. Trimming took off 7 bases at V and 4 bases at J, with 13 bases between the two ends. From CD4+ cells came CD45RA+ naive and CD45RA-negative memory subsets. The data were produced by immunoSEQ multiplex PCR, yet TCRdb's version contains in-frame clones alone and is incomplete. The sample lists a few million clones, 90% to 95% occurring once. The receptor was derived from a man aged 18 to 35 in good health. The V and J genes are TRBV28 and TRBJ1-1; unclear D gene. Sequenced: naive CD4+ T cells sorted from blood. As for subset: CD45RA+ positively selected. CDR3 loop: CASTTPPSTEAFF. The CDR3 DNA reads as TGTGCCAGCACAACCCCGCCGAGCACTGAAGCTTTCTTT.